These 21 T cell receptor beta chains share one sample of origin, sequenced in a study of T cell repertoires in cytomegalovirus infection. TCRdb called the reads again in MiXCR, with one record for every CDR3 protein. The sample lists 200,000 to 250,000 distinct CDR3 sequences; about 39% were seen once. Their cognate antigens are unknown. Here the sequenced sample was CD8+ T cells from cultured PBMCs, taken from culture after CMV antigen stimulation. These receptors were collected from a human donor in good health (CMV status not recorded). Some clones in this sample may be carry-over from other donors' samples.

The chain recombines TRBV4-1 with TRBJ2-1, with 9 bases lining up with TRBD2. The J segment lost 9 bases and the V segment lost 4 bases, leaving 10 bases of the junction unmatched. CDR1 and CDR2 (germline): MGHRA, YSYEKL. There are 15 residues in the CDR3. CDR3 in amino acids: CASSPLGGRAGEQFF. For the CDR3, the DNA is TGCGCCAGCAGCCCTCTAGGCGGGAGGGCGGGTGAGCAGTTCTTC.

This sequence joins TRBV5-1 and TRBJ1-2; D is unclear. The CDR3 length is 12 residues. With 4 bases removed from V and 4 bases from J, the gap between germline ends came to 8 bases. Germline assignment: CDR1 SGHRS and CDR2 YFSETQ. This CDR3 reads CASSGSSYGYTF. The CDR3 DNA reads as TGCGCCAGCAGCGGATCATCCTATGGCTACACCTTC.

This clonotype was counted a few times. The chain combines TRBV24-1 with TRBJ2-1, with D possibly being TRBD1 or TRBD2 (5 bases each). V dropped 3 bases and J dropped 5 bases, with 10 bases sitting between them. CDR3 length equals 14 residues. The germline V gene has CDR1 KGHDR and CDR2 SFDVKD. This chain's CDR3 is CATSDPGPHNEQFF. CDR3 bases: TGTGCCACCAGTGATCCGGGACCCCACAATGAGCAGTTCTTC.

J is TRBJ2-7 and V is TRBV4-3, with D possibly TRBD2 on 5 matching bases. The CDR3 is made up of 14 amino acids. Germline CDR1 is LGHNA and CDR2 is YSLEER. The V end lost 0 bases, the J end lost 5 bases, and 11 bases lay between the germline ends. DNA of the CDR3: TGCGCCAGCAGCCAAGATGGGCTAGCCCACGAGCAGTACTTC. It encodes CASSQDGLAHEQYF.

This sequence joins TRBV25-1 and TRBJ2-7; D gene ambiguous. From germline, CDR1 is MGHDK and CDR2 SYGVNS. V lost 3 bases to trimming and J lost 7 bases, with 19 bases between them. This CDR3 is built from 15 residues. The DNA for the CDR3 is TGTGCCAGCAGTGAGCTCCGGCTAGAGTCGAAAGAGCAGTACTTC. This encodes CASSELRLESKEQYF.

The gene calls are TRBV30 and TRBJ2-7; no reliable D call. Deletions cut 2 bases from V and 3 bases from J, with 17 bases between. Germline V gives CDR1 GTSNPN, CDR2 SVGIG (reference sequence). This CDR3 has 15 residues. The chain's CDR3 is CAWSFGSTKYYEQYF. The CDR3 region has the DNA TGTGCCTGGAGTTTCGGGTCTACGAAATACTACGAGCAGTACTTC.

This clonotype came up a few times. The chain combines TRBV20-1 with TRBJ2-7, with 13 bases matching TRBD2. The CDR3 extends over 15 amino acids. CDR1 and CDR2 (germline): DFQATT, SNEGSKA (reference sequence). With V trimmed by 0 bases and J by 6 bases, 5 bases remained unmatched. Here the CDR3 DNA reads TGCAGTGCTAGAGACCTGGGACTAGCGGGATCCGAGCAGTACTTC. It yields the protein CSARDLGLAGSEQYF.

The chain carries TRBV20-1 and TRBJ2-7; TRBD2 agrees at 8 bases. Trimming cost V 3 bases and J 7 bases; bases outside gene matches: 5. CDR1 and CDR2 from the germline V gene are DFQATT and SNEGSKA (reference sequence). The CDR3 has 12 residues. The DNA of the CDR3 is TGCAGTGCTAGCGGGGGGGCCCAAGAGCAGTACTTC. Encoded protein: CSASGGAQEQYF.

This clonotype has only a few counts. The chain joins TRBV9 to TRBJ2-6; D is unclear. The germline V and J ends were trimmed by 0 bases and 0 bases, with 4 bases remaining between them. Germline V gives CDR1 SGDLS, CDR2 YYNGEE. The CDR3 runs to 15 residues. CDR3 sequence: CASSVGFSGANVLTF. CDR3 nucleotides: TGTGCCAGCAGCGTAGGGTTCTCTGGGGCCAACGTCCTGACTTTC. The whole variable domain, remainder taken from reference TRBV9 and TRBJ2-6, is DSGVTQTPKHLITATGQRVTLRCSPRSGDLSVYWYQQSLDQGLQFLIQYYNGEERAKGNILERFSAQQFPDLHSELNLSSLELGDSALYFCASSVGFSGANVLTFGAGSRLTVL.

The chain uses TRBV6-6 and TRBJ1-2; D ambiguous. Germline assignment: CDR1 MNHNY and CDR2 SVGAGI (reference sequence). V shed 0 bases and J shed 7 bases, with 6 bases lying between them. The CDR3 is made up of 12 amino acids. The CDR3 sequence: CASSYSRIGYTF. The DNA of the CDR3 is TGTGCCAGCAGTTACTCCCGAATTGGCTACACCTTC.

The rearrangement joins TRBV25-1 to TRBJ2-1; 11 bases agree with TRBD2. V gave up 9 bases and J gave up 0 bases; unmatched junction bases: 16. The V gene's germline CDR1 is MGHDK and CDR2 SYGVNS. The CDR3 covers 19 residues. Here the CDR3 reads CASSLPPGLAEISYNEQFF. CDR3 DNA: TGTGCCAGTAGCCTCCCCCCGGGACTAGCGGAAATCTCCTACAATGAGCAGTTCTTC.

In nucleotides, the CDR3 is TGTGCCAGCACTATGCCGGGGCGCCCCTACAATGAGCAGTTCTTC. This codes for CASTMPGRPYNEQFF. The chain combines TRBV19 with TRBJ2-1; possibly TRBD1 or TRBD2 for D (5 bases each). The CDR3 loop spans 15 amino acids. Germline lookup yields CDR1 LNHDA and CDR2 SQIVND (reference sequence). V lost 9 bases, J lost 2 bases, and 17 bases lay in between.

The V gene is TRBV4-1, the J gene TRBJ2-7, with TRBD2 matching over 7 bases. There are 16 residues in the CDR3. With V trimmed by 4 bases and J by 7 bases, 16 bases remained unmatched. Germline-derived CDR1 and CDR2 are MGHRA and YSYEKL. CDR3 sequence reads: CASSPMEASGRKEQYF. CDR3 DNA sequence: TGCGCCAGCAGCCCGATGGAGGCTAGCGGTCGTAAGGAGCAGTACTTC.

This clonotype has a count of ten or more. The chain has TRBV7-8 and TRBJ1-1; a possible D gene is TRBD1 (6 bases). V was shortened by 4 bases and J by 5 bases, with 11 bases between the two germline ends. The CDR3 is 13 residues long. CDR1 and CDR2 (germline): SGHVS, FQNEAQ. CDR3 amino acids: CASSSPGETEAFF. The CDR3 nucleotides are TGTGCCAGCAGCTCCCCAGGGGAAACTGAAGCTTTCTTT.

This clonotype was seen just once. CDR3 loop: CASSQGTGSYGYTF. CDR3 sequence (DNA): TGCGCCAGCAGCCAAGGGACAGGGAGCTATGGCTACACCTTC. This chain joins TRBV4-3 and TRBJ1-2; TRBD1 matches 8 bases. The CDR3 extends over 14 amino acids. Per germline, CDR1 LGHNA and CDR2 YSLEER. Unmatched junction bases numbered 2, after V lost 1 base and J lost 4 bases.

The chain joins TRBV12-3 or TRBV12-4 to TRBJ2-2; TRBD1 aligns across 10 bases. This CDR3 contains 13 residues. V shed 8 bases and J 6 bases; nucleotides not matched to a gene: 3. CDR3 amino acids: CASGDRGAGELFF. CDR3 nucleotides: TGTGCCAGCGGGGACAGGGGAGCCGGGGAGCTGTTTTTT.

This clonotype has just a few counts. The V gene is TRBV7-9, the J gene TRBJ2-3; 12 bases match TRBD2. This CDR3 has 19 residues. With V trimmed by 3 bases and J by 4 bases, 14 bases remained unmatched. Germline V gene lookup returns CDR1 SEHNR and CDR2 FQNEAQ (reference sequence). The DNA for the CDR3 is TGTGCCAGCAGCTTCCAGACAGGACTAGCGGGAAGAGGTGCAGATACGCAGTATTTT. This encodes CASSFQTGLAGRGADTQYF.

The CDR3 loop reads CATSDPLAGGPYNEQFF. CDR3 in DNA: TGTGCCACCAGTGACCCACTAGCGGGAGGGCCCTACAATGAGCAGTTCTTC. This chain links TRBV24-1 with TRBJ2-1; 13 nucleotides match TRBD2. The junction had 4 bases not matched to a gene; V was cut back by 4 bases and J by 2 bases. CDR1 and CDR2 (germline): KGHDR, SFDVKD. The CDR3 runs 17 residues.

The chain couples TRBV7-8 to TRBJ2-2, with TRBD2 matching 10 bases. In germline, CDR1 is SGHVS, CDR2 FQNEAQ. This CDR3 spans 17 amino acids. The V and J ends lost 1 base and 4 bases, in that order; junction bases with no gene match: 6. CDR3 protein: CASSLGIAGGFTGELFF. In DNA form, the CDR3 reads TGTGCCAGCAGCTTAGGTATAGCGGGAGGCTTCACCGGGGAGCTGTTTTTT.

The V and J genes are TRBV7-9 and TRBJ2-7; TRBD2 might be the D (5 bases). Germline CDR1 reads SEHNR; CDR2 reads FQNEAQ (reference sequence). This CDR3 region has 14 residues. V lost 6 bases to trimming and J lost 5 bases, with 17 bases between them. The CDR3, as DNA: TGTGCCAGCAGTAGGACGGGAAAGGTCCACGAGCAGTACTTC. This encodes CASSRTGKVHEQYF.

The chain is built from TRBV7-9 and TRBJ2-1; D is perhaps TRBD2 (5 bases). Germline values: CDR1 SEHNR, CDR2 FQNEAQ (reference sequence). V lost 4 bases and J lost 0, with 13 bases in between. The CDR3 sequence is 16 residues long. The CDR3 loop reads CASSSWRADSYNEQFF. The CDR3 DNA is TGTGCCAGCAGCTCGTGGCGGGCGGACTCCTACAATGAGCAGTTCTTC.